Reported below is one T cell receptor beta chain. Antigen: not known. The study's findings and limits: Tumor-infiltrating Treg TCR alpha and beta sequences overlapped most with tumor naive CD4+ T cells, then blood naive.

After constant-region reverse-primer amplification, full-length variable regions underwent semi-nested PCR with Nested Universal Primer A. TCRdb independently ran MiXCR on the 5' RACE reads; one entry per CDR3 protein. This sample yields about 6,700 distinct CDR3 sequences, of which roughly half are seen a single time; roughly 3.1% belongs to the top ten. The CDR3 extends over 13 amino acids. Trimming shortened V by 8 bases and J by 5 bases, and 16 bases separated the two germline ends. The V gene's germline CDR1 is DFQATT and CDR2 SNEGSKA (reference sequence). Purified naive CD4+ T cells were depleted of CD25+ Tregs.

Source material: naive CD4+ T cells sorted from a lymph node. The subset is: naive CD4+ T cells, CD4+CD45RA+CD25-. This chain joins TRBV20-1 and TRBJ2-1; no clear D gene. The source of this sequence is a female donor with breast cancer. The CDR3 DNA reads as TGCAGTACTACTCCATACCAGCACAATGAGCAGTTCTTC. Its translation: CSTTPYQHNEQFF.